This T cell receptor beta chain was profiled in a study of cytomegalovirus exposure and HLA in healthy donors. PCR employed 60 Vbeta and 13 Jbeta primers. TCRdb keeps only in-frame clones here, not all; method: immunoSEQ multiplex PCR. The sample contains about 150,000 clones, about 79% of which appear only once. The V segment lost 7 bases and the J segment 4 bases; nucleotides outside the gene matches: 4. Germline lookup yields CDR1 SQVTM and CDR2 ANQGSEA. The CDR3 totals 13 residues. The sample consisted of PBMCs. The sequence derives from a man aged 50-59 years in good health and CMV-seropositive. The V call is TRBV29-1, the J call TRBJ2-2; 9 positions match TRBD2. CDR3 in amino acids: CSAGLASTGELFF. The CDR3 DNA sequence: TGCAGCGCCGGACTAGCGTCCACCGGGGAGCTGTTTTTT.